This TCR beta chain was recovered during a study of cytomegalovirus exposure and HLA in healthy donors. Findings and limits, study-wide: The investigators catalogued 150 to 200 TCR beta chains as cytomegalovirus-associated.

This CDR3 contains 15 residues. Per the germline V gene, CDR1 is MNHNY and CDR2 is SVGAGI (reference sequence). Losses at the gene ends were 7 bases for V and 4 bases for J; bases not matched to a gene: 13. This table comes from immunoSEQ multiplex PCR, and its TCRdb copy is limited to in-frame clones, with some not included. The table includes 90,000 to 150,000 clones, roughly 90% detected once. About this clone itself: Its antigen remains unidentified.

The sequenced material came from PBMCs. The chain employs TRBV6-6 and TRBJ2-7; the match to TRBD1 covers 7 bases. The sequence came from a woman aged 18-29 years in good health and CMV-seropositive. The CDR3 region is CASTRFGQVGYEQYF. The DNA for the CDR3 is TGTGCCAGCACCAGATTCGGACAGGTTGGATACGAGCAGTACTTC.